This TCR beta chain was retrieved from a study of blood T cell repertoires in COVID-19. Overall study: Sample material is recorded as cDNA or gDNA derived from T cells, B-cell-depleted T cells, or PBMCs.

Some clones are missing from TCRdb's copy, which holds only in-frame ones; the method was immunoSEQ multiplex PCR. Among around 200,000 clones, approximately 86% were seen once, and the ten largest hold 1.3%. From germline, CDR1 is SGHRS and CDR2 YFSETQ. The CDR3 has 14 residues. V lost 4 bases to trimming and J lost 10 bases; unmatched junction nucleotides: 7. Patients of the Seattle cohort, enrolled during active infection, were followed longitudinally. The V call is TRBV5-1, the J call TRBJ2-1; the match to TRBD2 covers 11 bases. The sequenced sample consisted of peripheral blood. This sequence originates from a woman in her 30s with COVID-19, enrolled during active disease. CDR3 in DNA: TGCGCCAGCAGCGTAGCGGGAGGGTCGACAGAGCAGTTCTTC. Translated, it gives CASSVAGGSTEQFF.